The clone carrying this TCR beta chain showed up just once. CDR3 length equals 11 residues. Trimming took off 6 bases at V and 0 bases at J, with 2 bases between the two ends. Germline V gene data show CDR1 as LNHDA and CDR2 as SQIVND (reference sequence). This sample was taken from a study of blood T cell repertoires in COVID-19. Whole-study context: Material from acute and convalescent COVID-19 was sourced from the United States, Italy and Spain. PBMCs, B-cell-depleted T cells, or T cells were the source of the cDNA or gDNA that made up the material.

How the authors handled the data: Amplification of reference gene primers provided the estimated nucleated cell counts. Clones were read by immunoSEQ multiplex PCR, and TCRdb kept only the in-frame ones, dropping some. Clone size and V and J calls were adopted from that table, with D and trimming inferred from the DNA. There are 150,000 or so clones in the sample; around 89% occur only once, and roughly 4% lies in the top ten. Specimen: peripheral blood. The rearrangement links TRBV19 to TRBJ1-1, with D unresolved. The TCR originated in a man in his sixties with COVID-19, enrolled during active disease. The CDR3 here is CASSLNTEAFF. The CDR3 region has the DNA TGTGCCAGTAGCTTGAACACTGAAGCTTTCTTT.